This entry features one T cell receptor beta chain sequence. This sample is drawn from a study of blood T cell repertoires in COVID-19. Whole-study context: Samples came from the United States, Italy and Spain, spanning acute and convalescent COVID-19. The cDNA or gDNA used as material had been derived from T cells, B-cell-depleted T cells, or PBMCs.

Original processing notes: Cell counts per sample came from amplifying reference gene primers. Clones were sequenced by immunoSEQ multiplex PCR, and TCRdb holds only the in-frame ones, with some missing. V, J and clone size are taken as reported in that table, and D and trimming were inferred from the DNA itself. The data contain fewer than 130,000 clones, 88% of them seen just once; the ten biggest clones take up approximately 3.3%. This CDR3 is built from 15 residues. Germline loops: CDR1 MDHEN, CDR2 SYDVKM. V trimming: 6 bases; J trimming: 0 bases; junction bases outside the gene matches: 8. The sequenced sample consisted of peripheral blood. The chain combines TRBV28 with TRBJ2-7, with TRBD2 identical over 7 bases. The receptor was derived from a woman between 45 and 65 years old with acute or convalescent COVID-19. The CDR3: CASRSPSGVSYEQYF. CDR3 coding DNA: TGTGCCAGCAGGTCTCCTAGCGGTGTCTCCTACGAGCAGTACTTC. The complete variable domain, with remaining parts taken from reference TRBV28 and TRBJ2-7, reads DVKVTQSSRYLVKRTGEKVFLECVQDMDHENMFWYRQDPGLGLRLIYFSYDVKMKEKGDIPEGYSVSREKKERFSLILESASTNQTSMYLCASRSPSGVSYEQYFGPGTRLTVT.